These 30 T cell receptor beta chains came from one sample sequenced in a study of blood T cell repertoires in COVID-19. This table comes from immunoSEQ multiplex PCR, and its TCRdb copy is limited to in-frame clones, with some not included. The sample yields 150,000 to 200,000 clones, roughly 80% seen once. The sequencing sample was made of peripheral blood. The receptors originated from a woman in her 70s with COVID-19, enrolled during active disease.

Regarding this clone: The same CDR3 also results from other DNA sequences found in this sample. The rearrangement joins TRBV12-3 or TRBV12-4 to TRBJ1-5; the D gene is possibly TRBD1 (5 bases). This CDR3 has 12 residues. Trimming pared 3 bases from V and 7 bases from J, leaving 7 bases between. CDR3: CASSFGGQPQHF. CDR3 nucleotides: TGTGCCAGCAGTTTCGGGGGACAGCCCCAGCATTTT.

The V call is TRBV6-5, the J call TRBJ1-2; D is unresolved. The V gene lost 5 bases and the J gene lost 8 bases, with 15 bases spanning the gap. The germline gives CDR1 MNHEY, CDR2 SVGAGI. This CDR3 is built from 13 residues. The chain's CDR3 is CASSTLRGGGYTF. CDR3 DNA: TGTGCCAGCAGTACACTCCGCGGTGGGGGCTACACCTTC.

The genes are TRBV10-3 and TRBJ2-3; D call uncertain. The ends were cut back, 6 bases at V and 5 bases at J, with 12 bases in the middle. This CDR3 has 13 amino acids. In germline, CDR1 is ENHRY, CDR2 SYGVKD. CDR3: CAIRVPLGDTQYF. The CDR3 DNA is TGTGCCATCAGAGTTCCCCTAGGAGATACGCAGTATTTT.

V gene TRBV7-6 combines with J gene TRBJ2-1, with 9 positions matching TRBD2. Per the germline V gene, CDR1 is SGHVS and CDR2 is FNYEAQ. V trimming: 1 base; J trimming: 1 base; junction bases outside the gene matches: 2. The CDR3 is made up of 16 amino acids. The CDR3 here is CASSLGTSVSYNEQFF. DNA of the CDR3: TGTGCCAGCAGCTTAGGGACTAGCGTATCCTACAATGAGCAGTTCTTC.

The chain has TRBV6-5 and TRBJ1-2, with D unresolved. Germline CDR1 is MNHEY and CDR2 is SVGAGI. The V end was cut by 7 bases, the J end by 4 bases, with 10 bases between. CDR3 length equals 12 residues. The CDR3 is CASTSQSYGYTF. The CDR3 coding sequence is TGTGCCAGCACTTCACAGAGCTATGGCTACACCTTC.

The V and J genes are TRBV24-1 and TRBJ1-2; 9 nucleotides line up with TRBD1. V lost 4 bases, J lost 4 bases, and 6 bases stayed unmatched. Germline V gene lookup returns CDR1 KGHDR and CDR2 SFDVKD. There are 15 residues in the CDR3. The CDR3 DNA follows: TGTGCCACCAGTGACCCGACAGGGGGGATCTATGGCTACACCTTC. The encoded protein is CATSDPTGGIYGYTF.

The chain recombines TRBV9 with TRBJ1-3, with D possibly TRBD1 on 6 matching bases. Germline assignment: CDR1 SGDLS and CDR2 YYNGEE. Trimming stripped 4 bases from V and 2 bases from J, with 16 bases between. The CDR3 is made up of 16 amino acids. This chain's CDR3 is CASSPQTGRAGNTIYF. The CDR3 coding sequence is TGTGCCAGCAGCCCACAAACAGGGAGGGCTGGAAACACCATATATTTT. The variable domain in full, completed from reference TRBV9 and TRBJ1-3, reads DSGVTQTPKHLITATGQRVTLRCSPRSGDLSVYWYQQSLDQGLQFLIQYYNGEERAKGNILERFSAQQFPDLHSELNLSSLELGDSALYFCASSPQTGRAGNTIYFGEGSWLTVV.

CDR3 in DNA: TGTGCCACCAGCAGAGATATGGGACAGGCGGAAGCTTTCTTT. It is translated as CATSRDMGQAEAFF. The chain couples TRBV15 to TRBJ1-1, with 8 bases fitting TRBD1. The CDR3 consists of 14 residues. CDR1 and CDR2 from the germline V gene are LNHNV and YYDKDF (reference sequence). V lost 0 bases to trimming and J lost 8 bases; unmatched junction nucleotides: 5.

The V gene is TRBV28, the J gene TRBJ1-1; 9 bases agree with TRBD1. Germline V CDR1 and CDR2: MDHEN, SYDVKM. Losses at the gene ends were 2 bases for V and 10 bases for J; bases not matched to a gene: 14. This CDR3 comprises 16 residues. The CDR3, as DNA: TGTGCCAGCAGTTTAGTGTTAAACAGGGGGCGCGGAGCAGCTTTCTTT. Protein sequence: CASSLVLNRGRGAAFF.

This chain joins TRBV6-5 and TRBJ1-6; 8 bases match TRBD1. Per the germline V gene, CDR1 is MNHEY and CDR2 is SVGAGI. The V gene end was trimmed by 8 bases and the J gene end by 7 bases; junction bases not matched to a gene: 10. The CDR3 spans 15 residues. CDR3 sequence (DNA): TGTGCCAGCGGGGGTCGGGACAGGTTAAATTCACCCCTCCACTTT. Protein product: CASGGRDRLNSPLHF.

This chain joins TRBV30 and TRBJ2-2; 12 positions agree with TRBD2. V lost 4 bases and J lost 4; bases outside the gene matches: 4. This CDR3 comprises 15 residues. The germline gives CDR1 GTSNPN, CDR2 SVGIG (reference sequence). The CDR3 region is CAWTRLAGATGELFF. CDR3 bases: TGTGCCTGGACAAGACTAGCGGGAGCCACCGGGGAGCTGTTTTTT.

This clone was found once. CDR3 sequence (DNA): TGTGCCAGCAGTACCCGACGGGACAGGAATTACAATGAGCAGTTCTTC. Translated, it gives CASSTRRDRNYNEQFF. The rearrangement joins TRBV27 to TRBJ2-1, with TRBD1 matching 8 bases. V lost 5 bases, J lost 4 bases, and 10 bases stayed unmatched. Germline values: CDR1 MNHEY, CDR2 SMNVEV (reference sequence). This CDR3 comprises 16 residues.

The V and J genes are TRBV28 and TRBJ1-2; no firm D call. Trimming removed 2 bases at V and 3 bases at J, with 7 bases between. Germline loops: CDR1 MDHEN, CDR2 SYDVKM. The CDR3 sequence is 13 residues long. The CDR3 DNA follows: TGTGCCAGCAGTTTAGTACAGTACTATGGCTACACCTTC. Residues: CASSLVQYYGYTF.

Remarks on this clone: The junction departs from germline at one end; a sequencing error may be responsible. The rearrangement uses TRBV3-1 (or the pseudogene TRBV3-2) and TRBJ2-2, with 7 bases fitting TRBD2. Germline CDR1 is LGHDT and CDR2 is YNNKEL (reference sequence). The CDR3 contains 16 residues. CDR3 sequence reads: CASTRWLAENTGELFF. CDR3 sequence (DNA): TGTGCTAGCACCCGCTGGCTAGCGGAGAACACCGGGGAGCTGTTTTTT.

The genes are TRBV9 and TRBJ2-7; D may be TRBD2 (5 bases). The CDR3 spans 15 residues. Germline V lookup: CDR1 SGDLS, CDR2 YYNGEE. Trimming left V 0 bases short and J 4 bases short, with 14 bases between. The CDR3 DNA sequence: TGTGCCAGCAGCGTAGCTGCCGCTAGCCAATACGAGCAGTACTTC. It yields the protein CASSVAAASQYEQYF.

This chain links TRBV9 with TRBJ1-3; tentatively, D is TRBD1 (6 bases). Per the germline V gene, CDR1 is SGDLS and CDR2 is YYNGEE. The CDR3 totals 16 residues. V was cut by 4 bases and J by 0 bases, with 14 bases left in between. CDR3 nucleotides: TGTGCCAGCAGCCTTAGTGGGACATTCTCTGGAAACACCATATATTTT. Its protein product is CASSLSGTFSGNTIYF. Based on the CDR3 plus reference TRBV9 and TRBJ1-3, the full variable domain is DSGVTQTPKHLITATGQRVTLRCSPRSGDLSVYWYQQSLDQGLQFLIQYYNGEERAKGNILERFSAQQFPDLHSELNLSSLELGDSALYFCASSLSGTFSGNTIYFGEGSWLTVV.

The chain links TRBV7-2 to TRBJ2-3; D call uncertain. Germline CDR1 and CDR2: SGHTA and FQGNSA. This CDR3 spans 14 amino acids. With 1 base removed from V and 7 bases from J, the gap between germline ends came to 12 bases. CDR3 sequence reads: CASSLEFSHNTQYF. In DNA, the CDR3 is TGTGCCAGCAGCTTAGAATTCTCACACAATACGCAGTATTTT.

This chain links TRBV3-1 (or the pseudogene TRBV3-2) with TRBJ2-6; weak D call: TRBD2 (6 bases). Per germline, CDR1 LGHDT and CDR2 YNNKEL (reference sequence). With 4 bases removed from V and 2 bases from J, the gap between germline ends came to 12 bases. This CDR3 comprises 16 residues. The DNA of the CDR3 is TGTGCCAGCAGCCGGTCCTGGGGGGCTGGGGCCAACGTCCTGACTTTC. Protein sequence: CASSRSWGAGANVLTF.

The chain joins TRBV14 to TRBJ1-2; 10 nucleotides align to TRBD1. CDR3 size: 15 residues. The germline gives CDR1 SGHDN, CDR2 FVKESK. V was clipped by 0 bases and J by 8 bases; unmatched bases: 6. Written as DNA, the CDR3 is TGTGCCAGCAGCCAAGAGCTCGACAGGGGGCAAGGCTACACCTTC. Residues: CASSQELDRGQGYTF.

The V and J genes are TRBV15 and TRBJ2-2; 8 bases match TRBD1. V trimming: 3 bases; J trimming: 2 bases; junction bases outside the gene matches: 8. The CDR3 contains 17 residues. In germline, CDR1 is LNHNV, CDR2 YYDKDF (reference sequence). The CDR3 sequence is CATSRIFGQGNTGELFF. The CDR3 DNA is TGTGCCACCAGCAGGATTTTTGGACAGGGAAACACCGGGGAGCTGTTTTTT.

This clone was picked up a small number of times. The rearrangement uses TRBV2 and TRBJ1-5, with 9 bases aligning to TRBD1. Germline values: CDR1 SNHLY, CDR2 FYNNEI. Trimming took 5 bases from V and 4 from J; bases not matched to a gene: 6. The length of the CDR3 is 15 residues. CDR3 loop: CASSYGQGWNQPQHF. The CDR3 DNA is TGTGCCAGCAGTTACGGACAGGGGTGGAATCAGCCCCAGCATTTT.

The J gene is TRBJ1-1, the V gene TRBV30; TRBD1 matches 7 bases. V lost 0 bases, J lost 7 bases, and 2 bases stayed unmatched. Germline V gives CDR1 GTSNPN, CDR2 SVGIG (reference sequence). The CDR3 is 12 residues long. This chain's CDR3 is CAWSVGQIEAFF. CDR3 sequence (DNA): TGTGCCTGGAGTGTGGGACAGATTGAAGCTTTCTTT.

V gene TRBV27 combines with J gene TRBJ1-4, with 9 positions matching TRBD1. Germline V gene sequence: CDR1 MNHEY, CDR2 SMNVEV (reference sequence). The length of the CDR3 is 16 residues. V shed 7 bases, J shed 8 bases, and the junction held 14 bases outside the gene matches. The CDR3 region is CASTKTTGTGNEKLFF. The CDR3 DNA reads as TGTGCCAGCACTAAAACCACCGGGACAGGGAACGAAAAACTGTTTTTT. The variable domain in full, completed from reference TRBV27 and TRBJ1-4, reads EAQVTQNPRYLITVTGKKLTVTCSQNMNHEYMSWYRQDPGLGLRQIYYSMNVEVTDKGDVPEGYKVSRKEKRNFPLILESPSPNQTSLYFCASTKTTGTGNEKLFFGSGTQLSVL.

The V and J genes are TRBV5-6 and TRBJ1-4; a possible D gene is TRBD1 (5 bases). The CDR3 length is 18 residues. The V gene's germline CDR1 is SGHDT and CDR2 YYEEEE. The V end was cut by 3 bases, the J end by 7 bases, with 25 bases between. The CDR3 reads CASSYGLGEARPSEKLFF. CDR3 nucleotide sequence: TGTGCCAGCAGCTACGGACTGGGGGAGGCCCGGCCAAGTGAAAAACTGTTTTTT.

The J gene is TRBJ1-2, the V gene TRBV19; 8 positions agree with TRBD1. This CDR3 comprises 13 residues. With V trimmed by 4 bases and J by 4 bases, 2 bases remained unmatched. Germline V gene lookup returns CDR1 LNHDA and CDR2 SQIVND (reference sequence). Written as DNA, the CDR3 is TGTGCCAGTAGTACAGGACAGGGCTATGGCTACACCTTC. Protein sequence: CASSTGQGYGYTF.

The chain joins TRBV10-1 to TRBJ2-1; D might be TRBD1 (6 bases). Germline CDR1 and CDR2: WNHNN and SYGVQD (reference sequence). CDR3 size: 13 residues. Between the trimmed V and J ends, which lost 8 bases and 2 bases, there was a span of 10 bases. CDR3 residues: CASPGAAYNEQFF. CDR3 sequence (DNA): TGCGCCAGCCCAGGGGCCGCCTACAATGAGCAGTTCTTC.

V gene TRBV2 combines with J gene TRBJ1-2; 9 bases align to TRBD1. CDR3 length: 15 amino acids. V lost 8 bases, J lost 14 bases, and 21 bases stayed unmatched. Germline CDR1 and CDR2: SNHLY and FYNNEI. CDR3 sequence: CASGPPRTGVLWVTF. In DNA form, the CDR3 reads TGTGCCAGCGGCCCACCCCGGACAGGGGTCTTATGGGTGACCTTC.

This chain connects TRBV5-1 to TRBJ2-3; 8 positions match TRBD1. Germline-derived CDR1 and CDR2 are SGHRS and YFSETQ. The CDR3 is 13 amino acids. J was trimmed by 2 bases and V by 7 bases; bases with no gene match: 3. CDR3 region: CASSQGDTDTQYF. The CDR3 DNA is TGCGCCAGCTCACAGGGGGACACAGATACGCAGTATTTT.

In DNA form, the CDR3 reads TGTGCCAGCAGCCTATACGTGGGGACTAGCGCCGAGACGGTCTACGAGCAGTACTTC. Residues: CASSLYVGTSAETVYEQYF. The chain is built from TRBV12-1 and TRBJ2-7; the table's D call, TRBD2, was not checked against the DNA. TRBV12-1 is a pseudogene segment. The CDR3 runs to 19 residues.

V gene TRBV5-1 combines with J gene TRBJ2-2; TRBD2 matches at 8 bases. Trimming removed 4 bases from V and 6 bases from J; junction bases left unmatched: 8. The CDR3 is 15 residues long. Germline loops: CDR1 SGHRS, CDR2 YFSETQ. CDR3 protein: CASSPSPGGSGELFF. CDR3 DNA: TGCGCCAGCAGCCCCTCGCCGGGAGGGTCCGGGGAGCTGTTTTTT.